These 15 T cell receptor beta chains originate from one sample sequenced in a study of T cell changes during pregnancy in multiple sclerosis. Data came from immunoSEQ multiplex PCR; TCRdb stores just in-frame clones and leaves some out. The table records around 36,000 clones, 92% of them present only once. The sample in question was CD8+ T cells from peripheral blood mononuclear cells, obtained in the first trimester of pregnancy. These receptors were taken from a female donor with multiple sclerosis, enrolled in a pregnancy study.

The chain links TRBV9 to TRBJ2-1; possible D gene TRBD1, 5 bases. The V gene's germline CDR1 is SGDLS and CDR2 YYNGEE. The CDR3 runs to 12 residues. Trimming left V 4 bases short and J 7 bases short, with 9 bases between. CDR3 sequence reads: CASSNQGNEQFF. In DNA form, the CDR3 reads TGTGCCAGCAGCAACCAGGGTAATGAGCAGTTCTTC. Variable domain in full (rest from reference TRBV9 and TRBJ2-1): DSGVTQTPKHLITATGQRVTLRCSPRSGDLSVYWYQQSLDQGLQFLIQYYNGEERAKGNILERFSAQQFPDLHSELNLSSLELGDSALYFCASSNQGNEQFFGPGTRLTVL.

The genes are TRBV11-2 and TRBJ2-7; D is unresolved. V lost 5 bases, J lost 3 bases, and 8 bases lay in between. This CDR3 region has 12 residues. Germline V gene sequence: CDR1 SGHAT, CDR2 FQNNGV. The CDR3 protein is CASSPRGYEQYF. The CDR3 nucleotides are TGTGCCAGCAGCCCCAGAGGCTACGAGCAGTACTTC. Using reference TRBV11-2 and TRBJ2-7 for the parts outside the CDR3, the full variable domain is EAGVAQSPRYKIIEKRQSVAFWCNPISGHATLYWYQQILGQGPKLLIQFQNNGVVDDSQLPKDRFSAERLKGVDSTLKIQPAKLEDSAVYLCASSPRGYEQYFGPGTRLTVT.

The genes are TRBV25-1 and TRBJ2-7; D is uncertain. CDR1 is MGHDK and CDR2 is SYGVNS in the germline V gene. The CDR3 loop spans 13 amino acids. V gave up 2 bases and J gave up 3 bases, with 8 bases separating them. The DNA of the CDR3 is TGTGCCAGCAGTGAAGCGTATGTCTACGAGCAGTACTTC. Amino acid sequence: CASSEAYVYEQYF.

The chain links TRBV18 to TRBJ2-3; possible D gene TRBD2, 7 bases. CDR1 and CDR2 (germline): KGHSH, LQKENI. CDR3 length: 15 amino acids. Trimming removed 3 bases at V and 4 bases at J, with 14 bases between. The CDR3 nucleotides read TGTGCCAGCTCACCGGACGGGGGGCCCCCAGATACGCAGTATTTT. This gives the protein CASSPDGGPPDTQYF.

This sequence joins TRBV4-1 and TRBJ1-1; D gene unclear. This CDR3 comprises 13 residues. V was shortened by 1 base and J by 1 base, with 4 bases between the two germline ends. CDR1 is MGHRA, CDR2 YSYEKL, per germline. CDR3: CASSQGGNTEAFF. The CDR3 region has the DNA TGCGCCAGCAGCCAAGGCGGGAACACTGAAGCTTTCTTT.

The chain is built from TRBV7-6 and TRBJ1-2; 9 bases are shared with TRBD1. Germline CDR1 and CDR2: SGHVS and FNYEAQ. Trimming removed 3 bases from V and 6 bases from J; junction bases left unmatched: 8. This CDR3 region has 15 residues. The CDR3 sequence is CASSFPRDRENGYTF. The CDR3 DNA sequence: TGTGCCAGCAGCTTTCCACGGGACAGGGAGAATGGCTACACCTTC.

Only one count was recorded for this clone. The rearrangement uses TRBV5-6 and TRBJ2-7, with D possibly matching TRBD1 (6 bases). V dropped 0 bases and J dropped 3 bases, with 13 bases sitting between them. The germline gives CDR1 SGHDT, CDR2 YYEEEE. The CDR3 covers 15 residues. Here the CDR3 DNA reads TGTGCCAGCAGCTTGGAACAGGGACGTCTCTACGAGCAGTACTTC. It codes for CASSLEQGRLYEQYF.

The rearrangement uses TRBV6-1 and TRBJ2-2; D uncertain. From germline, CDR1 is MNHNS and CDR2 SASEGT. V was pared by 10 bases and J by 5 bases, with 8 bases between. The CDR3 consists of 11 residues. The CDR3 coding sequence is TGTGCCACCGACAAGACCGGGGAGCTGTTTTTT. It translates to CATDKTGELFF.

A single count supports this clone. The CDR3 DNA reads TGTGCCAGCAGCCAAGCGGGGGGCGAGAATGAGCAGTTCTTC. Encoded protein: CASSQAGGENEQFF. The chain joins TRBV4-2 to TRBJ2-1; possibly TRBD2 for D (7 bases). Trimming shortened V by 1 base and J by 7 bases, and 11 bases separated the two germline ends. Germline V gene data show CDR1 as LGHNA and CDR2 as YNFKEQ. This CDR3 has 14 amino acids.

The chain joins TRBV6-1 to TRBJ2-2; D possibly corresponds to TRBD1 (7 bases). V shed 1 base and J shed 5 bases, with 14 bases lying between them. CDR1 is MNHNS, CDR2 SASEGT, per germline. This CDR3 region has 16 residues. The chain's CDR3 is CASSEVAGGITGELFF. The CDR3 nucleotides are TGTGCCAGCAGTGAAGTTGCAGGGGGGATAACCGGGGAGCTGTTTTTT.

This clone appeared a single time. The J gene is TRBJ2-7, the V gene TRBV5-6, with D perhaps TRBD2 (5 bases). Germline CDR1 is SGHDT and CDR2 is YYEEEE. The V end lost 0 bases, the J end lost 2 bases, and 12 bases lay between the germline ends. The CDR3 runs 15 residues. The CDR3 DNA is TGTGCCAGCAGCTTGGAGGGAGAGGGCCCCTACGAGCAGTACTTC. Its protein product is CASSLEGEGPYEQYF.

This chain connects TRBV9 to TRBJ2-5; 7 bases agree with TRBD2. CDR1 SGDLS and CDR2 YYNGEE come from the germline V gene. The CDR3 sequence is 15 residues long. V shed 3 bases and J 4 bases; nucleotides not matched to a gene: 9. CDR3 in DNA: TGTGCCAGCAGCGCAGTAGGCGGGGGAGGAGAGACCCAGTACTTC. Protein product: CASSAVGGGGETQYF.

This clone was found a few times. The J gene is TRBJ2-2, the V gene TRBV15; 10 bases match TRBD2. The germline gives CDR1 LNHNV, CDR2 YYDKDF (reference sequence). The CDR3 is made up of 16 amino acids. The V and J ends lost 4 bases and 3 bases, in that order; junction bases with no gene match: 5. The CDR3: CATSTRSGGHTGELFF. In DNA, the CDR3 is TGTGCCACCAGCACCCGTAGCGGGGGGCACACCGGGGAGCTGTTTTTT.

The chain recombines TRBV29-1 with TRBJ2-1; no definite D call. The CDR3 sequence is 11 residues long. V was clipped by 1 base and J by 5 bases, with 3 bases between them. Per the germline V gene, CDR1 is SQVTM and CDR2 is ANQGSEA. Written as DNA, the CDR3 is TGCAGCGTTGAAGTTAACAATGAGCAGTTCTTC. Amino acids: CSVEVNNEQFF.

The J gene is TRBJ2-7, the V gene TRBV28; no firm D call. V was clipped by 7 bases and J by 3 bases, with 16 bases between them. This CDR3 comprises 14 residues. Germline V gene lookup returns CDR1 MDHEN and CDR2 SYDVKM. CDR3 region: CASTGRNAGYEQYF. The CDR3, as DNA: TGTGCCAGCACGGGTCGGAACGCCGGCTACGAGCAGTACTTC. The full variable domain, with the rest looked up from reference TRBV28 and TRBJ2-7, is DVKVTQSSRYLVKRTGEKVFLECVQDMDHENMFWYRQDPGLGLRLIYFSYDVKMKEKGDIPEGYSVSREKKERFSLILESASTNQTSMYLCASTGRNAGYEQYFGPGTRLTVT.